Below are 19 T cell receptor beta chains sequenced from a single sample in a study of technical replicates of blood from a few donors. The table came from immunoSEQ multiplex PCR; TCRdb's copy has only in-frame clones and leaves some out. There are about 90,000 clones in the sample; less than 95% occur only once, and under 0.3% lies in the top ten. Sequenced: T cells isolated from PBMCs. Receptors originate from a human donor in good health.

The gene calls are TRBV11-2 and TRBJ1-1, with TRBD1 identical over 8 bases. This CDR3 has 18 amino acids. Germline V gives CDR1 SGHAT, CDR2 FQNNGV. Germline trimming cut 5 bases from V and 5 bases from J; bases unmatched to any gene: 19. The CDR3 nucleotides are TGTGCCAGCAGCACCTACAGGGGGGCGAAGTTTAATTTTACTGAAGCTTTCTTT. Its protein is CASSTYRGAKFNFTEAFF.

The CDR3 protein is CASSILSSGNTIYF. The CDR3, as DNA: TGTGCCAGCAGCATACTGAGCTCTGGAAACACCATATATTTT. This chain joins TRBV7-8 and TRBJ1-3; D not certain. The CDR3 sequence is 14 residues long. CDR1 and CDR2 from the germline V gene are SGHVS and FQNEAQ. Between the trimmed V and J ends, which lost 5 bases and 0 bases, there was a span of 8 bases.

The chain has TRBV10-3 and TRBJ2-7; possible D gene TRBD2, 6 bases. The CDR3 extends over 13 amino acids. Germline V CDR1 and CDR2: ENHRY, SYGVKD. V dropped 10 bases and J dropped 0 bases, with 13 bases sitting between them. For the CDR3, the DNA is TGTGCCACCGGGGACTCAAGCTCCTACGAGCAGTACTTC. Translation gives CATGDSSSYEQYF.

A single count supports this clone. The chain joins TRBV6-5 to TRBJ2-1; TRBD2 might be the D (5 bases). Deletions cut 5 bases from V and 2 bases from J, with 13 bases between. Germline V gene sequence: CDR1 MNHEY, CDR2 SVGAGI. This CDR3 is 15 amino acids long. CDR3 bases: TGTGCCAGCAGTGGTGACTATTCACCCTACAATGAGCAGTTCTTC. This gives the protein CASSGDYSPYNEQFF.

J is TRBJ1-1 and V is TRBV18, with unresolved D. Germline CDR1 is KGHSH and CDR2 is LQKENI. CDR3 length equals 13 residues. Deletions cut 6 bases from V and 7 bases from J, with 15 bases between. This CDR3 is CASSLVEQFEAFF. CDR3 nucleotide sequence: TGTGCCAGCTCCTTAGTGGAACAGTTTGAAGCTTTCTTT.

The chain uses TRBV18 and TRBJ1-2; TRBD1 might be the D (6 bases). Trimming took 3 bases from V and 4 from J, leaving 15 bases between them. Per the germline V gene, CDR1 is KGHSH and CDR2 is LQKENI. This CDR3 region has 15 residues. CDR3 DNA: TGTGCCAGCTCACCTACCTTGGACAGCCGCTATGGCTACACCTTC. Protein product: CASSPTLDSRYGYTF.

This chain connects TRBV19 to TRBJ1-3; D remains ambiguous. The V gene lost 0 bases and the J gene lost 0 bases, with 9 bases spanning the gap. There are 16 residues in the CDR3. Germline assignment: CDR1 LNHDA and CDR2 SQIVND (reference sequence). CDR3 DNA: TGTGCCAGTAGTATAGACGGAGATTTCTCTGGAAACACCATATATTTT. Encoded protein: CASSIDGDFSGNTIYF.

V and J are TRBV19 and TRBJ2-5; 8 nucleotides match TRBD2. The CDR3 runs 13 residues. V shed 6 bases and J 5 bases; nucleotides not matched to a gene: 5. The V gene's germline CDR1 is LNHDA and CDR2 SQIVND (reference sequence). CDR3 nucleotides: TGTGCCAGTAGGGGACTAGTTTGGGAGACCCAGTACTTC. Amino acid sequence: CASRGLVWETQYF.

For the CDR3, the DNA is TGTGCCAGCAGTCAGGCGGGGGGGCAAGAGACCCAGTACTTC. This translates into CASSQAGGQETQYF. This chain uses TRBV5-4 with TRBJ2-5, with 9 bases that match TRBD2. With V trimmed by 5 bases and J by 2 bases, 4 bases remained unmatched. Per germline, CDR1 SGHNT and CDR2 YYREEE (reference sequence). The CDR3 is 14 residues long.

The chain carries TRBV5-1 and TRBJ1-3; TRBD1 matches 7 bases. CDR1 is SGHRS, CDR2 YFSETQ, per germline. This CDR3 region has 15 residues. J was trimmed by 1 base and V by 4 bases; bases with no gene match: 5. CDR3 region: CASSAGGYSGNTIYF. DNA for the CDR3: TGCGCCAGCAGCGCAGGGGGATATTCTGGAAACACCATATATTTT.

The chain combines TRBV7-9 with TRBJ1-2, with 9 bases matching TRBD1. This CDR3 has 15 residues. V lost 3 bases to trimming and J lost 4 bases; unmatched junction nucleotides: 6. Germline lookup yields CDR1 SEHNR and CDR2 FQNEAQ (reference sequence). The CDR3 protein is CASSLTQGAGYGYTF. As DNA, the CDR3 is TGTGCCAGCAGCTTGACACAGGGGGCAGGCTATGGCTACACCTTC.

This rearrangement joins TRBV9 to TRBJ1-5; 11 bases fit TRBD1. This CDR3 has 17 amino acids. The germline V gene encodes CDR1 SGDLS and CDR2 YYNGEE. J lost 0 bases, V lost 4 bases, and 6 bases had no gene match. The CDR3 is CASSPGQGAYSNQPQHF. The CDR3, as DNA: TGTGCCAGCAGCCCCGGACAGGGGGCATATAGCAATCAGCCCCAGCATTTT.

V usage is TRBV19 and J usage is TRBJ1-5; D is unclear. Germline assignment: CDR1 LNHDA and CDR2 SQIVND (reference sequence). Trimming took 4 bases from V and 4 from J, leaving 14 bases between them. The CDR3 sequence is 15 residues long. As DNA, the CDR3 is TGTGCCAGTAGTAGAGGGCTCTTCGGAAATCAGCCCCAGCATTTT. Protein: CASSRGLFGNQPQHF.

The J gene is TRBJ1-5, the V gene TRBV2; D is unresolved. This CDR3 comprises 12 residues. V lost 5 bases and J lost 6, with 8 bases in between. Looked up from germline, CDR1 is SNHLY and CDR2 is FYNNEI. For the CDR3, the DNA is TGTGCCAGCAGTCCTGGCATTCAGCCCCAGCATTTT. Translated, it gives CASSPGIQPQHF.

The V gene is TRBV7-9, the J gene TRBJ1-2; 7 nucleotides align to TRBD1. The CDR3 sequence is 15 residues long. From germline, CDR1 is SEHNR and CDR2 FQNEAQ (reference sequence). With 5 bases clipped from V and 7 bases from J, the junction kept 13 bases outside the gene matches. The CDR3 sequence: CASSLRQGSGFGYTF. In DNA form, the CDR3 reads TGTGCCAGCAGCCTTCGACAGGGTTCAGGTTTTGGCTACACCTTC.

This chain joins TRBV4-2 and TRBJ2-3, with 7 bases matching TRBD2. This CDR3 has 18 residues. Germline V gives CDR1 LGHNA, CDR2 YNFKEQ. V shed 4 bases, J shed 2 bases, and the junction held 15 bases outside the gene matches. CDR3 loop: CASSRGEKRGVVTDTQYF. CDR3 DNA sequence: TGTGCCAGCAGCCGGGGTGAGAAGCGGGGCGTTGTCACAGATACGCAGTATTTT.

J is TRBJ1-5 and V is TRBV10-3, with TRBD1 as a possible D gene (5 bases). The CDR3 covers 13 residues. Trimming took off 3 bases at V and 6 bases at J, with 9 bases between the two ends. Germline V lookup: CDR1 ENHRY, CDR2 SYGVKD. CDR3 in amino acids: CAISEGGGQPQHF. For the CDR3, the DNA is TGTGCCATCAGTGAAGGCGGGGGTCAGCCCCAGCATTTT.

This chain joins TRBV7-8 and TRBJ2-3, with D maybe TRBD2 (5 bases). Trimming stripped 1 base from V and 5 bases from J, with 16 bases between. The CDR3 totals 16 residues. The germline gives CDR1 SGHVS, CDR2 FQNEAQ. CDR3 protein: CASSLGAAGRRDTQYF. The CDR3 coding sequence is TGTGCCAGCAGCTTAGGGGCGGCGGGTCGGAGAGATACGCAGTATTTT.

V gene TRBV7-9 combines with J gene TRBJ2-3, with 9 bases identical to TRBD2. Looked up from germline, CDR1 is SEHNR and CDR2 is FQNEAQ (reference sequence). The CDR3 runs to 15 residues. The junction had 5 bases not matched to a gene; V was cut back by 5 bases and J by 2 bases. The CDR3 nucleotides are TGTGCCAGCAGCCTGACTAGCGGACTCACAGATACGCAGTATTTT. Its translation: CASSLTSGLTDTQYF. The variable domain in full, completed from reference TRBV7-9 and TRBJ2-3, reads DTGVSQNPRHKITKRGQNVTFRCDPISEHNRLYWYRQTLGQGPEFLTYFQNEAQLEKSRLLSDRFSAERPKGSFSTLEIQRTEQGDSAMYLCASSLTSGLTDTQYFGPGTRLTVL.